The entry below describes one T cell receptor beta chain. The clone's antigen remains unknown. The read is 3 residues too short to cover the CDR3 end, so that end is filled in from the germline J gene. Standard criteria, namely reduction of serum IgG, IgA and/or IgM below the normal range together with specific antibody deficiency, were applied for the diagnosis of CVID. There were 44 subjects in the CVID group (roughly 29 male and about 15 female), ranging in age from roughly 9 to 65 years, with a mean age of 40. Most CVID patients and most healthy controls were of Caucasian heritage. Replacement immunoglobulin therapy had been administered to all CVID subjects for at least one year at the time of study participation. At the time of blood collection, no CVID subject was ill or was being treated with immunomodulatory or immunosuppressive medication. Heparinized peripheral whole blood samples of roughly 5 to 8.5 ml were obtained from each donor. TCRbeta CDR3 repertoires were sequenced from genomic DNA of adults with common variable immune deficiency (CVID) and healthy adult controls. Diluted blood was density-centrifuged over Hypaque 1077 or Ficoll-Paque to isolate peripheral blood mononuclear cells. Unsorted mononuclear cells served as the source of genomic DNA, which was extracted either by Qiagen column purification or by a centrifugation-based method.

This specimen comes from a study of T cell clonality in common variable immunodeficiency (dated by TCRdb to between 2014 and 2016). Study-level results and caveats: Even though DNA input was equal, the average per sample came to 75,000 to 95,000 unique sequences for controls compared with about 31,547 for CVID samples. Patient heterogeneity within the CVID cohort put limits on correlating repertoire features with clinical complications. The authors noted that sequencing repertoires of T cell subpopulations would be needed to clarify what caused the increased clonality in CVID. Compared with healthy controls, CVID subjects showed increased TCRbeta clonality (t-test p = 0.018), a feature most characteristic of about a third of subjects. CVID subjects shared fewer TCRbeta clones with each other than healthy controls did (p < 0.0001). Reportedly, TCRbeta sequences from CVID had fewer deletions and N-nucleotide insertions, and highly modified clones with 13 or more V deletions were absent from CVID.

V loses 1 base of germline sequence and J loses 2 bases, and the interval between the two ends is 11 bases. Including the terminal cysteine and phenylalanine, the CDR3 comprises 14 residues. The CDR3 was read in part: 33 bases, with the frame set at base 1. The germline V gene gives CDR1 as SQVTM and CDR2 as ANQGSEA. Equivalent amounts of genomic DNA from CVID and control samples were used as sequencing input. For every sample, a 60 bp segment covering the rearranged TCRbeta CDR3 region was amplified and then sequenced. TCRbeta amplification used the immunoSEQ assay, a bias-corrected multiplex PCR with high-throughput sequencing. The authors' pipeline ran thus. Each unique nucleotide sequence was treated as a clone and annotated with V, D and J genes, copy number and frequency. Sequences were labeled productive if in frame, and non-productive if out of frame or containing stop codons. As previously described, clonality was computed from Shannon's entropy. Mean CDR3 Kyte-Doolittle hydropathy was derived from the predicted amino acid sequences of productive clones. Scaled V gene usage was hierarchically clustered using Manhattan distance and complete linkage with the R hclust function. Sharing of clones by CDR3 amino acid sequence was evaluated through resampling of 12 repertoires per group over 100 rounds. The repertoires were searched for approximately 73 published EBV-specific and approximately 240 published CMV-specific TCRbeta sequences. A couple of CVID samples that yielded fewer than 10,000 sequences were excluded from the analysis, so approximately 38 CVID repertoires were retained. Imported from immuneACCESS, the table was reduced by TCRdb to in-frame sequences with V and J called. These copies leave out some clones; in studies compared against another copy, an unresolved V gene accounts for under half, and the cause of the remainder is not known. V, J and clone size reflect that table, while D and trimming were determined from the DNA. The sample's table covers 8,000 or so clones. The biggest ten clones account for around 3.8% of the sample.

The chain couples TRBV29-1 to TRBJ1-2; no D gene call is confident. The specimen was peripheral blood mononuclear cells. This TCR was recovered from a human donor with common variable immunodeficiency. The sequenced CDR3 bases are TGCAGCGTTGAAGCAGGAGAGAAGAACTATGGC. This is translated as CSVEAGEKNYG. The whole CDR3 sequence is CSVEAGEKNYGYTF.